The clone carrying this T cell receptor (beta chain) was detected only once. Per germline, CDR1 MDHEN and CDR2 SYDVKM. V lost 4 bases to trimming and J lost 0 bases; unmatched junction nucleotides: 4. The CDR3 is 16 residues long. The data stem from a study of blood T cell repertoires in COVID-19. Authors' data handling: Researchers report that nucleated cell counts were estimated from reference gene primer amplification. Some clones are missing from TCRdb's copy, which holds only in-frame ones; the method was immunoSEQ multiplex PCR. V and J calls and clone size are copied from that table; D and trimming were computed from the DNA. This sample has 140,000 or so clones, with about 90% found just once.

Sequencing was done on a sample of peripheral blood. This TCR was sampled from a man in his fifties or sixties with active or convalescent COVID-19. The gene calls are TRBV28 and TRBJ2-3, with TRBD2 identical over 10 bases. This CDR3 is CASSSPSGRSTDTQYF. The CDR3 DNA is TGTGCCAGCAGTTCCCCTAGCGGGAGAAGCACAGATACGCAGTATTTT.